The 4 T cell receptor beta chains given below trace back to one sample, sequenced in a study of blood T cell repertoires in COVID-19. Assay: immunoSEQ multiplex PCR; the TCRdb copy retains only in-frame clones and omits some. The repertoire holds roughly 250,000 clones, with about 91% as singletons. Sequenced material: PBMCs or T cells enriched from blood (not recorded which). The receptors were gathered from a human donor in a cohort exposed to, infected with or recovered from COVID-19 (not recorded which). The donor label of this sample is uncertain.

This clone showed up just a few times. The CDR3 region is CAWSSPGSKPFF. CDR3 sequence (DNA): TGTGCCTGGAGCTCCCCAGGAAGTAAACCGTTCTTC. The rearrangement uses TRBV30 and TRBJ2-1; D gene unclear. CDR3 length: 12 residues. Germline CDR1 reads GTSNPN; CDR2 reads SVGIG (reference sequence). V lost 3 bases and J lost 15, with 18 bases in between. Looking up the rest from reference TRBV30 and TRBJ2-1 gives the full variable domain: SQTIHQWPATLVQPVGSPLSLECTVEGTSNPNLYWYRQAAGRGLQLLFYSVGIGQISSEVPQNLSASRPQDRQFILSSKKLLLSDSGFYLCAWSSPGSKPFFGPGTRLTVL.

The CDR3 spells CASRSRNEQFF. The CDR3 DNA reads as TGTGCCAGCAGGTCGAGGAATGAGCAGTTCTTC. This chain uses TRBV12-3 or TRBV12-4 with TRBJ2-1; D gene unclear. This CDR3 spans 11 amino acids. Trimming removed 6 bases from V and 7 bases from J, with 7 bases in between.

This chain joins TRBV25-1 and TRBJ1-2, with 8 positions matching TRBD1. V trimming: 5 bases; J trimming: 4 bases; junction bases outside the gene matches: 9. The CDR3 runs 15 residues. Germline V lookup: CDR1 MGHDK, CDR2 SYGVNS. CDR3 nucleotides: TGTGCCAGCAGTACCCGGACAGGGAGGAGCTATGGCTACACCTTC. It translates to CASSTRTGRSYGYTF.

A remark on this clone: At the DNA level, this CDR3 is encoded by other sequences in the same sample as well. V is TRBV5-5 and J is TRBJ1-5, with 7 positions matching TRBD1. V lost 3 bases to trimming and J lost 7 bases; unmatched junction nucleotides: 1. The germline gives CDR1 SGHKS, CDR2 YYEKEE (reference sequence). CDR3 length equals 12 residues. CDR3 DNA: TGTGCCAGCAGCTCAGGGGGGCAGCCCCAGCATTTT. Amino acid sequence: CASSSGGQPQHF. The full variable domain, completed using reference TRBV5-5 and TRBJ1-5, is DAGVTQSPTHLIKTRGQQVTLRCSPISGHKSVSWYQQVLGQGPQFIFQYYEKEERGRGNFPDRFSARQFPNYSSELNVNALLLGDSALYLCASSSGGQPQHFGDGTRLSIL.